The clone carrying this TCR beta chain was found a few times. Profiles of TCR beta VDJ and CDR3 were generated from a genomic DNA template. Via MiXCR, TCRdb re-called the reads, giving one row per CDR3 protein. The table records 150,000 to 200,000 distinct CDR3 sequences, 50% to 75% of them present only once. The data are from a study of CD8+CD57+ T cells in acquired aplastic anemia. Study at large: Sorted cells (CD4+ and CD8+) yielded DNA amounts that averaged roughly 3.5 ug. Healthy donors had, on average, roughly 10 million reads for their CD4+ cells.

The CDR3 spans 16 residues. Trimming shortened V by 5 bases and J by 0 bases, and 11 bases separated the two germline ends. The germline CDR1 and CDR2 sequences are SGHTA and FQGNSA. This receptor was obtained from a human donor in good health. The rearrangement links TRBV7-2 to TRBJ1-6, with D unclear. The sample consisted of sorted CD4+, CD8+, or CD8+CD57+ T cells (not recorded which) from PBMCs. The CDR3 DNA follows: TGTGCCAGCAGCGGGTCCTCCAGCTCCTATAATTCACCCCTCCACTTT. It yields the protein CASSGSSSSYNSPLHF.